Each of the 21 T cell receptor beta chains below was sequenced from the same sample in a study of immune evolution from preneoplasia to lung adenocarcinoma. Method: immunoSEQ multiplex PCR; TCRdb's copy keeps in-frame clones and lacks some. The table lists around 7,500 clones, roughly 83% of them singletons. The source material was FFPE minimally invasive lung adenocarcinoma tissue. The receptors were sampled from a person aged 65 to 85 with lung adenocarcinoma.

The chain couples TRBV7-3 to TRBJ2-5; possibly TRBD2 for D (5 bases). V lost 0 bases and J 2 bases, leaving 10 bases between the germline ends. Germline CDR1 and CDR2: SGHTA and FQGTGA. This CDR3 region has 15 residues. The CDR3 DNA sequence: TGTGCCAGCAGCTTAACGGGGAGAAGGCAAGAGACCCAGTACTTC. Translation: CASSLTGRRQETQYF. The complete variable domain, with remaining parts taken from reference TRBV7-3 and TRBJ2-5, reads GAGVSQTPSNKVTEKGKYVELRCDPISGHTALYWYRQSLGQGPEFLIYFQGTGAADDSGLPNDRFFAVRPEGSVSTLKIQRTERGDSAVYLCASSLTGRRQETQYFGPGTRLLVL.

CDR3 sequence reads: CASTSQRGVGDTQYF. The CDR3 nucleotides are TGTGCCAGTACCTCGCAGCGGGGGGTGGGGGATACGCAGTATTTT. The chain couples TRBV5-3 to TRBJ2-3; TRBD2 aligns across 9 bases. TRBV5-3 is an ORF, with its function uncertain. This CDR3 contains 15 residues. V dropped 8 bases and J dropped 6; count of bases not matched to a gene: 13.

This clone was detected once. At one boundary the junction diverges from the germline segment, which might be a read error. DNA for the CDR3: TGTGCCAGCAGCTCCACTGTCAGGGGTAACAATGGCTACACCTTC. It is translated as CASSSTVRGNNGYTF. The chain uses TRBV5-4 and TRBJ1-2; possible D gene TRBD1, 6 bases. The CDR3 length is 15 residues. Germline V gives CDR1 SGHNT, CDR2 YYREEE (reference sequence).

The CDR3 nucleotides are TGTGCCAGCAGCTTCGCCGACAGGGGAGACACAGATACGCAGTATTTT. Protein: CASSFADRGDTDTQYF. V is TRBV7-9 and J is TRBJ2-3; 8 bases are shared with TRBD1. The CDR3 covers 16 residues. Germline V gene lookup returns CDR1 SEHNR and CDR2 FQNEAQ (reference sequence). The V gene end was trimmed by 3 bases and the J gene end by 2 bases; junction bases not matched to a gene: 7.

The chain employs TRBV2 and TRBJ1-1, with a tentative D call TRBD1 (6 bases). The CDR3 has 14 residues. Germline loops: CDR1 SNHLY, CDR2 FYNNEI. Trimming took off 6 bases at V and 0 bases at J, with 11 bases between the two ends. DNA of the CDR3: TGTGCCAGCAGCCCGACAGGTATGAACACTGAAGCTTTCTTT. It is translated as CASSPTGMNTEAFF.

The chain joins TRBV7-9 to TRBJ2-5; unclear D gene. Germline lookup yields CDR1 SEHNR and CDR2 FQNEAQ (reference sequence). Trimming took 5 bases from V and 1 from J, leaving 11 bases between them. The CDR3 consists of 14 residues. DNA for the CDR3: TGTGCCAGCAGCAAGGCCGGGTTCCAAGAGACCCAGTACTTC. Translated: CASSKAGFQETQYF.

V and J are TRBV6-1 and TRBJ2-2; D perhaps matches TRBD1 (5 bases). With 10 bases removed from V and 4 bases from J, the gap between germline ends came to 16 bases. From germline, CDR1 is MNHNS and CDR2 SASEGT. This CDR3 is 14 amino acids long. The CDR3 protein is CATEKNTGTGELFF. The CDR3 bases are TGTGCCACGGAAAAGAATACAGGCACCGGGGAGCTGTTTTTT.

This clone was detected a few times. The rearrangement links TRBV5-1 to TRBJ2-7, with TRBD1 matching over 8 bases. CDR1 SGHRS and CDR2 YFSETQ come from the germline V gene. V was pared by 0 bases and J by 5 bases, with 7 bases of the junction left unmatched. The CDR3 runs to 15 residues. Here the CDR3 DNA reads TGCGCCAGCAGCTTGGGTCAGGGGGCATTCAACGAGCAGTACTTC. Translation: CASSLGQGAFNEQYF.

V usage is TRBV6-5 and J usage is TRBJ1-3, with D hard to call. CDR3 length: 14 residues. V lost 0 bases to trimming and J lost 0 bases, with 3 bases between them. Per germline, CDR1 MNHEY and CDR2 SVGAGI. The CDR3 sequence: CASSYSLSGNTIYF. CDR3 DNA: TGTGCCAGCAGTTACTCCCTCTCTGGAAACACCATATATTTT.

The chain is built from TRBV7-3 and TRBJ2-1; D is possibly TRBD1 or TRBD2 (5 bases each). Trimming left V 2 bases short and J 9 bases short, with 11 bases between. Per germline, CDR1 SGHTA and CDR2 FQGTGA. This CDR3 is 13 amino acids long. For the CDR3, the DNA is TGTGCCAGCAGCTTAGCGGGTGGGGCTGAGCAGTTCTTC. This gives the protein CASSLAGGAEQFF.

This chain links TRBV7-9 with TRBJ1-5; D is unclear. With 6 bases removed from V and 2 bases from J, the gap between germline ends came to 14 bases. The CDR3 extends over 15 amino acids. The V gene's germline CDR1 is SEHNR and CDR2 FQNEAQ (reference sequence). The CDR3 DNA sequence: TGTGCCAGCAGTCCACGGGGAGCGGGCAATCAGCCCCAGCATTTT. Translation: CASSPRGAGNQPQHF. The complete variable domain, with remaining parts taken from reference TRBV7-9 and TRBJ1-5, reads DTGVSQNPRHKITKRGQNVTFRCDPISEHNRLYWYRQTLGQGPEFLTYFQNEAQLEKSRLLSDRFSAERPKGSFSTLEIQRTEQGDSAMYLCASSPRGAGNQPQHFGDGTRLSIL.

This clone has only one observation. The rearrangement uses TRBV4-2 and TRBJ1-6; 11 bases map to TRBD1. With 4 bases clipped from V and 10 bases from J, the junction kept 3 bases outside the gene matches. CDR1 and CDR2 from the germline V gene are LGHNA and YNFKEQ. The CDR3 contains 14 residues. The CDR3 protein is CASSPDRGQSPLHF. The CDR3 DNA is TGTGCCAGCAGCCCGGACAGGGGGCAATCACCCCTCCACTTT.

The chain carries TRBV10-3 and TRBJ1-6; 8 bases match TRBD1. V was pared by 3 bases and J by 9 bases, with 10 bases of the junction left unmatched. The germline CDR1 and CDR2 sequences are ENHRY and SYGVKD. The CDR3 runs 16 residues. The CDR3 loop is CAISDSPGQGGSPLHF. In DNA, the CDR3 is TGTGCCATCAGTGACTCCCCCGGACAGGGTGGTTCACCCCTCCACTTT.

J is TRBJ2-5 and V is TRBV6-6; TRBD1 is a possible D gene (7 bases). Looked up from germline, CDR1 is MNHNY and CDR2 is SVGAGI (reference sequence). The CDR3 has 14 amino acids. V gave up 7 bases and J gave up 4 bases, with 16 bases separating them. The CDR3 spells CASIAGQGGETQYF. CDR3 sequence (DNA): TGTGCCAGCATTGCCGGGCAGGGGGGAGAGACCCAGTACTTC.

This chain joins TRBV7-3 and TRBJ1-1; no firm D call. Germline loops: CDR1 SGHTA, CDR2 FQGTGA. The CDR3 is 15 amino acids. V was trimmed by 1 base and J by 1 base, leaving 10 bases between them. The DNA for the CDR3 is TGTGCCAGCAGCTTAATCCCCAATCCGAACACTGAAGCTTTCTTT. Its translation: CASSLIPNPNTEAFF.

The genes are TRBV2 and TRBJ2-1, with a tentative D call TRBD2 (6 bases). The V end lost 6 bases, the J end lost 0 bases, and 24 bases lay between the germline ends. This CDR3 has 19 amino acids. CDR1 and CDR2 from the germline V gene are SNHLY and FYNNEI. CDR3 sequence: CASSARWRGSGLSYNEQFF. The DNA of the CDR3 is TGTGCCAGCAGCGCCAGGTGGAGGGGATCGGGACTCTCCTACAATGAGCAGTTCTTC.

The chain uses TRBV10-3 and TRBJ2-3; D may be TRBD2 (6 bases). This CDR3 contains 16 residues. Germline V gives CDR1 ENHRY, CDR2 SYGVKD. V gave up 10 bases and J gave up 0 bases, with 20 bases separating them. CDR3 region: CATRAEAGSSTDTQYF. In nucleotides, the CDR3 is TGTGCCACACGTGCGGAAGCCGGGAGCAGCACAGATACGCAGTATTTT.

The rearrangement links TRBV7-2 to TRBJ1-4, with 8 bases identical to TRBD1. The CDR3 runs 14 residues. The ends lost 1 base at V and 8 bases at J; junction bases unmatched: 3. Per the germline V gene, CDR1 is SGHTA and CDR2 is FQGNSA. Here the CDR3 DNA reads TGTGCCAGCAGCTTAGACACAGGGGGGGAAAAACTGTTTTTT. Protein sequence: CASSLDTGGEKLFF. Supplemented by reference TRBV7-2 and TRBJ1-4, the full variable domain reads GAGVSQSPSNKVTEKGKDVELRCDPISGHTALYWYRQSLGQGLEFLIYFQGNSAPDKSGLPSDRFSAERTGGSVSTLTIQRTQQEDSAVYLCASSLDTGGEKLFFGSGTQLSVL.

The rearrangement uses TRBV10-3 and TRBJ2-5; 10 bases line up with TRBD1. The CDR3 runs 17 residues. Trimming at V came to 2 bases and at J to 4 bases, leaving 10 bases not matched to a gene. Germline CDR1 reads ENHRY; CDR2 reads SYGVKD. In nucleotides, the CDR3 is TGTGCCATCAGTGAGCTTATCCCGCGGACAGGGGGAGAGACCCAGTACTTC. Its translation: CAISELIPRTGGETQYF.

This chain joins TRBV30 and TRBJ1-4; D uncertain. There are 15 residues in the CDR3. The germline V gene encodes CDR1 GTSNPN and CDR2 SVGIG (reference sequence). The V end was cut by 2 bases, the J end by 8 bases, with 18 bases between. The CDR3 nucleotides are TGTGCCTGGAGTCCTCCGGGCCCCCGAGGGGAAAAACTGTTTTTT. Residues: CAWSPPGPRGEKLFF.

This clone was seen once. CDR3: CAWSPGQLGPQHF. As DNA, the CDR3 is TGTGCCTGGAGCCCGGGACAGCTAGGGCCCCAGCATTTT. The rearrangement uses TRBV30 and TRBJ1-5, with 7 positions matching TRBD1. The V and J ends lost 3 bases and 9 bases, in that order; junction bases with no gene match: 8. CDR3 length equals 13 residues. Germline CDR1 GTSNPN, CDR2 SVGIG (reference sequence).